This section outlines one T cell receptor (beta chain) sequence together with its context. One base separates it from a far larger clone, so it is likely a read error. Within the sample, other DNA sequences also encode this same CDR3. The CDR3 has 15 residues. Germline V CDR1 and CDR2: MDHEN, SYDVKM. Researchers sequenced unsorted PBMC DNA using ten immunoSEQ deep assay plates. Produced via immunoSEQ multiplex PCR; TCRdb's table is partial and in-frame only. Seen here are more than 400,000 clones, over 75% observed once, and the top ten hold over 9.5%. Donors, healthy HIV-negative adults, lacked recent acute infections or vaccinations. About 83 million PBMCs served as the genomic DNA source for unsorted samples. The source of the sample is a study of shared clonotypes between healthy human individuals.

The gene calls are TRBV28 and TRBJ2-5; possibly TRBD1 for D (8 bases). The sequenced sample consisted of PBMCs. The sequence was obtained from a woman in her thirties or forties in good health. Some clones in this sample may be carry-over from other donors' samples. The CDR3 nucleotides are TGTGCTAGCAGTTCCTACAGGGGGGGAGCGGAGACCCAGTACTTC. Protein sequence: CASSSYRGGAETQYF.